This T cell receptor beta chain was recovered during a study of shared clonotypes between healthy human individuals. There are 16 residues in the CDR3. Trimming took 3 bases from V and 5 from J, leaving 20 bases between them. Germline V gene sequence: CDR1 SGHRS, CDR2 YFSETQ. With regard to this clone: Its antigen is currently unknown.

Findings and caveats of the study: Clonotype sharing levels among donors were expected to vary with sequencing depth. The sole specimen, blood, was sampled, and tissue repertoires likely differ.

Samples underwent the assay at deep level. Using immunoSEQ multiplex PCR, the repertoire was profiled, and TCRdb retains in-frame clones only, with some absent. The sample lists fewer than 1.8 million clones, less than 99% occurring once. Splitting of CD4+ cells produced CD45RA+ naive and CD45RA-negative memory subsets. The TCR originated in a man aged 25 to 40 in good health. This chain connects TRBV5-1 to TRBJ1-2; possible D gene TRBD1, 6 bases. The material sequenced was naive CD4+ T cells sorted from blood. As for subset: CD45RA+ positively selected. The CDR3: CASSSARTANGYGYTF. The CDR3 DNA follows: TGCGCCAGCAGCTCGGCACGGACAGCGAACGGATATGGCTACACCTTC.